This is a list of T cell receptor beta chains from one sample in a study of T cell repertoires in cytomegalovirus infection. The antigens of these receptors remain unknown. TCRdb passed the reads through MiXCR, listing each CDR3 protein once. Of approximately 910,000 distinct CDR3 sequences listed, about a third are singletons. Specimen: cultured CD8+ T cells from PBMCs, collected from culture after CMV antigen stimulation. Source of these receptors: a human donor in good health (CMV status not recorded). Some clones in this sample may be carry-over from other donors' samples. Both conserved end residues are part of each CDR3. The order of the fields is J gene, V gene, D gene, clone size, CDR3 protein, CDR3 DNA. D genes are given only for firm matches. Size values are once, few and many counts, or a class for expanded clones, and some rows have none.

j_gene: TRBJ2-2; v_gene: TRBV12-3/TRBV12-4; d_gene: TRBD2; abundance: NA; CDR3aa: CASRLAGGISGELFF; CDR3nt: TGTGCCAGCAGACTAGCGGGGGGCATATCCGGGGAGCTGTTTTTT
j_gene: TRBJ2-3; v_gene: TRBV29-1; d_gene: NA; abundance: NA; CDR3aa: CSVEGDTSTDTQYF; CDR3nt: TGCAGCGTGGAAGGGGACACTTCCACAGATACGCAGTATTTT
j_gene: TRBJ2-1; v_gene: TRBV28; d_gene: TRBD1; abundance: few; CDR3aa: CASSLKTGGDEQFF; CDR3nt: TGTGCCAGCAGTTTAAAAACAGGGGGCGATGAGCAGTTCTTC
j_gene: TRBJ1-6; v_gene: TRBV6-1; d_gene: NA; abundance: NA; CDR3aa: CASIKAGHLSSYNSPLHF; CDR3nt: TGTGCCAGCATTAAGGCGGGACACCTGAGCTCCTATAATTCACCCCTCCACTTT
j_gene: TRBJ1-2; v_gene: TRBV2; d_gene: NA; abundance: NA; CDR3aa: CASSDFDRSIGYTF; CDR3nt: TGTGCCAGCAGTGATTTCGATCGGTCTATTGGGTACACCTTC
j_gene: TRBJ2-3; v_gene: TRBV4-2; d_gene: NA; abundance: NA; CDR3aa: CASAPYELADTQYF; CDR3nt: TGTGCCAGTGCCCCATACGAACTGGCAGATACGCAGTATTTT
j_gene: TRBJ1-2; v_gene: TRBV6-6; d_gene: TRBD1; abundance: few; CDR3aa: CANDLARQGRGDGYTF; CDR3nt: TGTGCCAACGACCTGGCACGACAGGGTCGGGGTGATGGCTACACCTTC
j_gene: TRBJ1-5; v_gene: TRBV5-1; d_gene: TRBD1; abundance: once; CDR3aa: CASSLGTGQGSNQPQHF; CDR3nt: TGCGCCAGCAGCCTAGGGACAGGGCAAGGGAGCAATCAGCCCCAGCATTTT
j_gene: TRBJ2-1; v_gene: TRBV13; d_gene: NA; abundance: NA; CDR3aa: CASSAEGTSSYNEQFF; CDR3nt: TGTGCCAGCAGCGCCGAGGGGACCAGCTCCTACAATGAGCAGTTCTTC
j_gene: TRBJ2-7; v_gene: TRBV19; d_gene: TRBD1; abundance: NA; CDR3aa: CASSPGQGASYEQYF; CDR3nt: TGTGCCAGCAGCCCCGGACAGGGGGCGTCCTACGAGCAGTACTTC
j_gene: TRBJ1-1; v_gene: TRBV19; d_gene: TRBD1; abundance: NA; CDR3aa: CASSTGQGLTEAFF; CDR3nt: TGTGCCAGTAGTACCGGACAGGGTTTAACTGAAGCTTTCTTT
j_gene: TRBJ1-5; v_gene: TRBV7-3; d_gene: NA; abundance: NA; CDR3aa: CASGGQGYQPQHF; CDR3nt: TGTGCAAGCGGAGGGCAGGGGTATCAGCCCCAGCATTTT
j_gene: TRBJ2-1; v_gene: TRBV7-3; d_gene: NA; abundance: many; CDR3aa: CASSYVTGNEQFF; CDR3nt: TGTGCCAGCAGTTACGTCACAGGGAATGAGCAGTTCTTC
j_gene: TRBJ1-2; v_gene: TRBV6-2/TRBV6-3; d_gene: NA; abundance: NA; CDR3aa: CASKRYTPYGYTF; CDR3nt: TGTGCCAGCAAAAGGTACACACCGTATGGCTACACCTTC
j_gene: TRBJ1-1; v_gene: TRBV7-6; d_gene: NA; abundance: NA; CDR3aa: CASSPNQGGNTEAFF; CDR3nt: TGTGCCAGCAGCCCAAACCAGGGTGGGAACACTGAAGCTTTCTTT
j_gene: TRBJ2-1; v_gene: TRBV7-9; d_gene: TRBD2; abundance: NA; CDR3aa: CASSLGPSGGFQSSYNEQFF; CDR3nt: TGTGCCAGCAGCTTAGGGCCTAGCGGGGGTTTCCAGAGCTCCTACAATGAGCAGTTCTTC
j_gene: TRBJ1-4; v_gene: TRBV6-5; d_gene: NA; abundance: NA; CDR3aa: CASSYEGYTNEKLFF; CDR3nt: TGTGCCAGCAGTTACGAAGGGTATACTAATGAAAAACTGTTTTTT
j_gene: TRBJ2-5; v_gene: TRBV6-2/TRBV6-3; d_gene: NA; abundance: few; CDR3aa: CASSYSNSHVSLRETQYF; CDR3nt: TGTGCCAGCAGTTACTCGAATAGTCATGTAAGCCTTAGGGAGACCCAGTACTTC
j_gene: TRBJ1-3; v_gene: TRBV7-4; d_gene: NA; abundance: NA; CDR3aa: CASRTGTPARNTIYF; CDR3nt: TGTGCCAGCAGAACCGGGACGCCCGCTAGAAACACCATATATTTT
j_gene: TRBJ2-7; v_gene: TRBV11-2; d_gene: NA; abundance: NA; CDR3aa: CVSSRSGVPYEQYF; CDR3nt: TGTGTCAGCAGCCGATCAGGGGTACCCTACGAGCAGTACTTC
j_gene: TRBJ2-5; v_gene: TRBV24-1; d_gene: NA; abundance: few; CDR3aa: CATSDRANQETQYF; CDR3nt: TGTGCCACCAGTGATCGAGCAAACCAAGAGACCCAGTACTTC
j_gene: TRBJ2-2; v_gene: TRBV12-3/TRBV12-4; d_gene: TRBD2; abundance: NA; CDR3aa: CASSPRLAGGELFF; CDR3nt: TGTGCCAGCAGTCCCCGACTAGCGGGCGGGGAGCTGTTTTTT
j_gene: TRBJ2-7; v_gene: TRBV20-1; d_gene: NA; abundance: NA; CDR3aa: CSGGTASYEQYF; CDR3nt: TGCAGTGGCGGGACGGCCTCCTACGAGCAGTACTTC
j_gene: TRBJ2-7; v_gene: TRBV7-8; d_gene: TRBD1; abundance: NA; CDR3aa: CASSPIGQGASYEQYF; CDR3nt: TGTGCCAGCAGCCCCATCGGACAGGGGGCCTCCTACGAGCAGTACTTC
j_gene: TRBJ1-6; v_gene: TRBV27; d_gene: NA; abundance: NA; CDR3aa: CASSSDVGAINSPLHF; CDR3nt: TGTGCCAGCAGTTCCGACGTAGGGGCGATTAATTCACCCCTCCACTTT
j_gene: TRBJ2-7; v_gene: TRBV7-6; d_gene: NA; abundance: few; CDR3aa: CASSLESGPAYEQYF; CDR3nt: TGTGCCAGCAGCTTAGAAAGCGGCCCCGCCTACGAGCAGTACTTC
j_gene: TRBJ1-1; v_gene: TRBV7-6; d_gene: NA; abundance: NA; CDR3aa: CASSFPLDRNTEAFF; CDR3nt: TGTGCCAGCAGCTTCCCGCTTGACAGGAACACTGAAGCTTTCTTT
j_gene: TRBJ2-5; v_gene: TRBV7-6; d_gene: NA; abundance: NA; CDR3aa: CASSMDLVETQYF; CDR3nt: TGTGCCAGCAGCATGGACTTGGTAGAGACCCAGTACTTC
j_gene: TRBJ1-3; v_gene: TRBV12-3/TRBV12-4; d_gene: NA; abundance: few; CDR3aa: CASSFLIGQRGNTIYF; CDR3nt: TGTGCCAGCAGTTTCCTCATTGGACAGAGGGGAAACACCATATATTTT
j_gene: TRBJ2-1; v_gene: TRBV6-1; d_gene: NA; abundance: NA; CDR3aa: CASSDGSWNEQFF; CDR3nt: TGTGCCAGCAGTGATGGGAGCTGGAATGAGCAGTTCTTC
j_gene: TRBJ2-2; v_gene: TRBV7-8; d_gene: NA; abundance: NA; CDR3aa: CASSLFGGGTGELFF; CDR3nt: TGTGCCAGCAGCTTATTCGGAGGGGGCACCGGGGAGCTGTTTTTT
j_gene: TRBJ1-2; v_gene: TRBV7-9; d_gene: TRBD1; abundance: few; CDR3aa: CASSWDIGTAYGYTF; CDR3nt: TGTGCCAGCAGTTGGGATATCGGGACAGCTTATGGCTACACCTTC
j_gene: TRBJ2-5; v_gene: TRBV9; d_gene: TRBD2; abundance: NA; CDR3aa: CASSVTRTSGDQETQYF; CDR3nt: TGTGCCAGCAGCGTGACCAGGACTAGTGGGGACCAAGAGACCCAGTACTTC
j_gene: TRBJ2-2; v_gene: TRBV7-2; d_gene: TRBD1; abundance: NA; CDR3aa: CASSLEVQGASNTGELFF; CDR3nt: TGTGCCAGCAGCTTAGAGGTCCAGGGGGCGTCGAACACCGGGGAGCTGTTTTTT
j_gene: TRBJ2-1; v_gene: TRBV7-3; d_gene: TRBD1; abundance: many; CDR3aa: CASSLIPLAIEGAPYNEQFF; CDR3nt: TGTGCCAGCAGCTTAATCCCCCTCGCCATCGAGGGGGCCCCGTACAATGAGCAGTTCTTC
j_gene: TRBJ2-5; v_gene: TRBV7-9; d_gene: NA; abundance: NA; CDR3aa: CASSFLHREETQYF; CDR3nt: TGTGCCAGCAGCTTTCTCCACAGGGAAGAGACCCAGTACTTC
j_gene: TRBJ1-2; v_gene: TRBV4-1; d_gene: NA; abundance: NA; CDR3aa: CASSQPPVGYGYTF; CDR3nt: TGCGCCAGCAGCCAACCCCCTGTGGGCTATGGCTACACCTTC
j_gene: TRBJ1-1; v_gene: TRBV19; d_gene: NA; abundance: once; CDR3aa: CASSTWGRYQGKDTEAFF; CDR3nt: TGTGCCAGTAGTACCTGGGGGCGTTACCAGGGGAAGGACACTGAAGCTTTCTTT
j_gene: TRBJ1-5; v_gene: TRBV12-3/TRBV12-4; d_gene: NA; abundance: few; CDR3aa: CASRTAGNQPQHF; CDR3nt: TGTGCCTCCCGAACGGCGGGCAATCAGCCCCAGCATTTT
j_gene: TRBJ2-5; v_gene: TRBV20-1; d_gene: TRBD2; abundance: NA; CDR3aa: CSARADGTTPKETQYF; CDR3nt: TGCAGTGCTAGAGCCGACGGGACTACCCCCAAAGAGACCCAGTACTTC
j_gene: TRBJ1-1; v_gene: TRBV7-9; d_gene: TRBD1; abundance: many; CDR3aa: CASSLAGTAKMNTEAFF; CDR3nt: TGTGCCAGCAGCTTAGCTGGGACAGCAAAAATGAACACTGAAGCTTTCTTT
j_gene: TRBJ1-5; v_gene: TRBV11-2; d_gene: TRBD1; abundance: NA; CDR3aa: CVSSRRQGGNQPQHF; CDR3nt: TGTGTCAGCAGCCGACGACAGGGTGGCAATCAGCCCCAGCATTTT
j_gene: TRBJ2-3; v_gene: TRBV11-3; d_gene: TRBD2; abundance: few; CDR3aa: CASSFASGGFADTQYF; CDR3nt: TGTGCCAGCAGCTTCGCTAGCGGGGGGTTCGCAGATACGCAGTATTTT
j_gene: TRBJ2-3; v_gene: TRBV19; d_gene: NA; abundance: NA; CDR3aa: CASSIPSLTDTQYF; CDR3nt: TGTGCCAGTAGTATTCCCAGCCTAACAGATACGCAGTATTTT
j_gene: TRBJ1-5; v_gene: TRBV7-8; d_gene: TRBD1; abundance: many; CDR3aa: CASRSQGADSNQPQHF; CDR3nt: TGTGCCAGCAGATCACAGGGGGCTGATAGCAATCAGCCCCAGCATTTT
j_gene: TRBJ2-1; v_gene: TRBV6-1; d_gene: TRBD2; abundance: NA; CDR3aa: CASRYIPITSGVYNEQFF; CDR3nt: TGTGCCAGCCGATACATACCTATCACTAGCGGGGTCTACAATGAGCAGTTCTTC
j_gene: TRBJ1-4; v_gene: TRBV7-9; d_gene: TRBD1; abundance: NA; CDR3aa: CASSLSESDRVAKLFF; CDR3nt: TGTGCCAGCAGCTTATCTGAGTCGGACAGGGTAGCAAAACTGTTTTTT
j_gene: TRBJ2-1; v_gene: TRBV7-9; d_gene: TRBD2; abundance: once; CDR3aa: CASSLEGDLAGAYNEQFF; CDR3nt: TGTGCCAGCAGCTTAGAGGGGGACCTAGCGGGGGCTTACAATGAGCAGTTCTTC
j_gene: TRBJ1-1; v_gene: TRBV12-3/TRBV12-4; d_gene: NA; abundance: NA; CDR3aa: CASTPQLGGMNTGAFF; CDR3nt: TGTGCCAGCACCCCTCAGTTAGGCGGCATGAACACTGGAGCTTTCTTT
j_gene: TRBJ2-5; v_gene: TRBV4-2; d_gene: TRBD2; abundance: few; CDR3aa: CASSQAAGGPETQYF; CDR3nt: TGTGCCAGCAGCCAAGCAGCGGGGGGGCCGGAGACCCAGTACTTC
j_gene: TRBJ2-7; v_gene: TRBV7-2; d_gene: TRBD2; abundance: many; CDR3aa: CASSWLAGGSYEQYF; CDR3nt: TGTGCCAGCAGCTGGCTGGCGGGGGGGTCCTACGAGCAGTACTTC
j_gene: TRBJ1-1; v_gene: TRBV7-8; d_gene: NA; abundance: once; CDR3aa: CASSLVGTPSEAFF; CDR3nt: TGTGCCAGCAGCTTAGTGGGGACACCATCTGAAGCTTTCTTT
j_gene: TRBJ2-7; v_gene: TRBV11-3; d_gene: TRBD1; abundance: few; CDR3aa: CASSTWTGGSYEQYF; CDR3nt: TGTGCCAGCAGCACTTGGACAGGGGGCTCCTACGAGCAGTACTTC
j_gene: TRBJ2-1; v_gene: TRBV7-8; d_gene: NA; abundance: few; CDR3aa: CASSLAQGPPRNEQFF; CDR3nt: TGTGCCAGCAGCTTAGCGCAGGGCCCACCCCGTAATGAGCAGTTCTTC
j_gene: TRBJ1-4; v_gene: TRBV2; d_gene: NA; abundance: many; CDR3aa: CASSDPDGLIEKLFF; CDR3nt: TGTGCCAGCAGTGACCCGGACGGTTTGATCGAAAAACTGTTTTTT
j_gene: TRBJ2-4; v_gene: TRBV11-2; d_gene: NA; abundance: NA; CDR3aa: CASSLDTNKNIQYF; CDR3nt: TGTGCCAGCAGCTTAGACACAAACAAAAACATTCAGTACTTC
j_gene: TRBJ2-5; v_gene: TRBV4-1; d_gene: NA; abundance: few; CDR3aa: CASSQGWDTLLGQETQYF; CDR3nt: TGCGCCAGCAGCCAAGGCTGGGACACCCTCTTGGGGCAAGAGACCCAGTACTTC
j_gene: TRBJ2-5; v_gene: TRBV27; d_gene: TRBD2; abundance: NA; CDR3aa: CASSLMSLAGDQETQYF; CDR3nt: TGTGCCAGCAGTTTAATGTCACTAGCGGGGGACCAAGAGACCCAGTACTTC
j_gene: TRBJ2-3; v_gene: TRBV7-1; d_gene: NA; abundance: NA; CDR3aa: CASSGDIDTQYF; CDR3nt: TGTGCCAGCAGCGGGGACATTGATACGCAGTATTTT
j_gene: TRBJ2-1; v_gene: TRBV7-8; d_gene: TRBD2; abundance: NA; CDR3aa: CASSPPSGGLSDEQFF; CDR3nt: TGTGCCAGCAGCCCCCCCAGCGGGGGCCTCTCGGATGAGCAGTTCTTC